These 27 T cell receptor beta chains were sequenced from one sample in a study of T cell repertoires in cytomegalovirus infection. No antigen is known for these receptors. Using its own MiXCR run on the reads, TCRdb lists one record per CDR3 protein. There are 100,000 to 150,000 distinct CDR3 sequences in the sample; about 31% occur only once, and roughly 58% lies in the top ten. This material consisted of CD8+ T cells from cultured PBMCs, taken from culture after CMV antigen stimulation. The receptors derive from a human donor in good health (CMV status not recorded). Some clones in this sample may be carry-over from other donors' samples.

This clonotype came up many times. This sequence joins TRBV7-9 and TRBJ1-2; tentative D call: TRBD1 (5 bases). Trimming removed 7 bases from V and 1 base from J, with 13 bases in between. CDR1 and CDR2 (germline): SEHNR, FQNEAQ (reference sequence). The CDR3 has 14 residues. The CDR3 spells CASIREGYNYGYTF. The CDR3 nucleotides read TGTGCCAGCATTAGGGAGGGGTATAACTATGGCTACACCTTC.

The sample holds many counts of this clonotype. This rearrangement joins TRBV6-1 to TRBJ1-1; 7 bases line up with TRBD1. This CDR3 region has 14 residues. Germline trimming cut 5 bases from V and 1 base from J; bases unmatched to any gene: 4. The germline CDR1 and CDR2 sequences are MNHNS and SASEGT. The CDR3 nucleotides read TGTGCCAGCAGTCGGGACAGCTGGAACACTGAAGCTTTCTTT. Its protein product is CASSRDSWNTEAFF.

For this clonotype: Mismatch with germline at one junction end may stem from a read error. The chain joins TRBV7-9 to TRBJ2-1; D uncertain. CDR1 is SEHNR, CDR2 FQNEAQ, per germline (reference sequence). The CDR3 runs 11 residues. The chain's CDR3 is CASSSTPRTDF. In nucleotides, the CDR3 is TGTGCCAGCAGCTCCACACCGCGAACTGACTTC.

This clonotype was observed a handful of times. The chain couples TRBV19 to TRBJ2-7; no firm D call. Germline values: CDR1 LNHDA, CDR2 SQIVND (reference sequence). The CDR3 runs 13 residues. Deletions cut 3 bases from V and 6 bases from J, with 12 bases between. The CDR3 loop reads CASSIAVGIEQYF. The CDR3 DNA is TGTGCCAGTAGTATTGCCGTGGGGATCGAGCAGTACTTC.

This clonotype was observed a handful of times. The chain uses TRBV7-6 and TRBJ2-1; TRBD1 agrees at 8 bases. The CDR3 spans 16 residues. After removal of 4 bases from V and 4 bases from J, the junction contained 9 bases not matched to a gene. CDR1 is SGHVS, CDR2 FNYEAQ, per germline. The CDR3 spells CASSSITGQAYNEQFF. The DNA of the CDR3 is TGTGCCAGCAGCTCGATCACGGGACAGGCTTACAATGAGCAGTTCTTC.

This clonotype occurred a few times. The rearrangement links TRBV7-2 to TRBJ1-6; D might be TRBD1 (5 bases). This CDR3 contains 16 residues. V dropped 6 bases and J dropped 0 bases, with 12 bases sitting between them. CDR1 is SGHTA, CDR2 FQGNSA, per germline. The CDR3 coding sequence is TGTGCCAGCAGGGCCCAGGGAAGCTCCTATAATTCACCCCTCCACTTT. This sequence encodes CASRAQGSSYNSPLHF. Full variable domain (remainder filled in from reference TRBV7-2 and TRBJ1-6): GAGVSQSPSNKVTEKGKDVELRCDPISGHTALYWYRQSLGQGLEFLIYFQGNSAPDKSGLPSDRFSAERTGGSVSTLTIQRTQQEDSAVYLCASRAQGSSYNSPLHFGNGTRLTVT.

This sequence joins TRBV4-1 and TRBJ1-5; TRBD1 matches at 7 bases. The germline V gene encodes CDR1 MGHRA and CDR2 YSYEKL. CDR3 length equals 20 residues. V was pared by 5 bases and J by 6 bases, with 25 bases of the junction left unmatched. For the CDR3, the DNA is TGCGCCAGCAGCGAAGGGCCGGTTGCTGTGAAAACAGGGGCGTTTCAGCCCCAGCATTTT. Translated, it gives CASSEGPVAVKTGAFQPQHF.

This clonotype has only a few counts. This chain joins TRBV5-6 and TRBJ2-7, with D perhaps matching TRBD2 (6 bases). This CDR3 is 13 amino acids long. Germline V gene lookup returns CDR1 SGHDT and CDR2 YYEEEE. With 2 bases removed from V and 2 bases from J, the gap between germline ends came to 8 bases. The CDR3 region has the DNA TGTGCCAGCAGCTTATGGGAGGCCTACGAGCAGTACTTC. It encodes CASSLWEAYEQYF.

This sequence joins TRBV5-4 and TRBJ2-1; a weak D match, TRBD2 (6 bases). V was trimmed by 1 base and J by 3 bases, leaving 11 bases between them. The CDR3 has 15 amino acids. CDR1 SGHNT and CDR2 YYREEE come from the germline V gene (reference sequence). CDR3 residues: CASSLRGVLYNEQFF. The CDR3 coding sequence is TGTGCCAGCAGCTTGCGCGGGGTCCTCTACAATGAGCAGTTCTTC.

For the CDR3, the DNA is TGTGCCAGCAGTTACTCATCCACCGCGAACACCGGGGAGCTGTTTTTT. Residues: CASSYSSTANTGELFF. V usage is TRBV6-8 and J usage is TRBJ2-2; D gene uncertain. This CDR3 region has 16 residues. Germline-derived CDR1 and CDR2 are MNHGY and SAAAGT. Trimming took off 0 bases at V and 0 bases at J, with 8 bases between the two ends.

The gene calls are TRBV2 and TRBJ2-1; 8 positions match TRBD1. CDR3 length: 13 amino acids. From germline, CDR1 is SNHLY and CDR2 FYNNEI. V lost 6 bases to trimming and J lost 6 bases; unmatched junction nucleotides: 4. The CDR3, as DNA: TGTGCCAGCAGGGAAACAGGGGGCAATGAGCAGTTCTTC. Translation: CASRETGGNEQFF.

The rearrangement joins TRBV6-2 or TRBV6-3 to TRBJ1-5; D unclear. V was cut by 6 bases and J by 9 bases, with 12 bases left in between. The CDR3 runs to 12 residues. Germline V gene data show CDR1 as MNHEY and CDR2 as SVGEGT. This chain's CDR3 is CASSRPDGPQHF. For the CDR3, the DNA is TGTGCCAGCAGCCGCCCAGATGGGCCCCAGCATTTT.

This clonotype has ten or more counts. The chain links TRBV4-1 to TRBJ1-5; D call uncertain. The CDR3 totals 14 residues. V lost 0 bases to trimming and J lost 4 bases, with 7 bases between them. Per germline, CDR1 MGHRA and CDR2 YSYEKL. The CDR3, as DNA: TGCGCCAGCAGCCAAGAATGGGCAAATCAGCCCCAGCATTTT. It yields the protein CASSQEWANQPQHF.

This clonotype was seen a few times. This chain uses TRBV7-6 with TRBJ2-1, with TRBD2 identical over 12 bases. The CDR3 has 16 amino acids. The J segment lost 7 bases and the V segment lost 4 bases, leaving 8 bases of the junction unmatched. CDR1 and CDR2 (germline): SGHVS, FNYEAQ. The CDR3 sequence: CASSSRLAGVRNEQFF. In DNA form, the CDR3 reads TGTGCCAGCAGCTCGCGACTAGCGGGGGTTAGGAATGAGCAGTTCTTC.

This clonotype has only a few counts. The genes are TRBV6-6 and TRBJ2-3; D perhaps matches TRBD2 (6 bases). The germline V and J ends were trimmed by 2 bases and 4 bases, with 13 bases remaining between them. The germline gives CDR1 MNHNY, CDR2 SVGAGI (reference sequence). The CDR3 runs 15 residues. The CDR3 nucleotides are TGTGCCAGCAGTTACCGGGCCACTAGCTCAGATACGCAGTATTTT. Amino acids: CASSYRATSSDTQYF.

This clonotype was seen at least ten times. The chain carries TRBV12-3 or TRBV12-4 and TRBJ2-7, with 7 nucleotides matching TRBD1. The V and J ends lost 5 bases and 2 bases, in that order; junction bases with no gene match: 9. CDR3 length equals 15 residues. This CDR3 is CASSRPGQLTYEQYF. CDR3 DNA sequence: TGTGCCAGCAGTAGACCGGGACAGCTAACCTACGAGCAGTACTTC.

This clonotype was seen a handful of times. The rearrangement links TRBV7-6 to TRBJ1-6; weak D call: TRBD1 (5 bases). This CDR3 is built from 14 residues. Trimming shortened V by 5 bases and J by 5 bases, and 10 bases separated the two germline ends. Germline V gene sequence: CDR1 SGHVS, CDR2 FNYEAQ. The CDR3 DNA follows: TGTGCCAGCAGCGCGGGACCGAATAATTCACCCCTCCACTTT. This encodes CASSAGPNNSPLHF.

This chain joins TRBV12-3 or TRBV12-4 and TRBJ2-1; 7 bases line up with TRBD1. V was clipped by 4 bases and J by 5 bases; unmatched bases: 2. The CDR3 runs 13 residues. CDR3 region: CASSWDSNNEQFF. The CDR3 region has the DNA TGTGCCAGCAGTTGGGACAGCAACAATGAGCAGTTCTTC.

The rearrangement links TRBV7-9 to TRBJ2-5; 9 nucleotides agree with TRBD2. The V gene's germline CDR1 is SEHNR and CDR2 FQNEAQ (reference sequence). The CDR3 spans 16 residues. Trimming took 10 bases from V and 3 from J; bases not matched to a gene: 15. CDR3 sequence: CATPGPRLADKETQYF. CDR3 DNA sequence: TGTGCCACCCCGGGACCAAGACTAGCGGATAAAGAGACCCAGTACTTC.

This clonotype counts as medium-sized. The gene calls are TRBV6-2 or TRBV6-3 and TRBJ2-1; 9 bases align to TRBD1. This CDR3 contains 14 residues. The junction had 4 bases not matched to a gene; V was cut back by 4 bases and J by 6 bases. The germline V gene has CDR1 MNHEY and CDR2 SVGEGT. CDR3 DNA: TGTGCCAGCAGTTGGGGGACAGGGAGCAATGAGCAGTTCTTC. Translated: CASSWGTGSNEQFF.

This clonotype was found a few times. This chain connects TRBV4-1 to TRBJ1-1, with unresolved D. Germline V gene lookup returns CDR1 MGHRA and CDR2 YSYEKL. The CDR3 is 13 amino acids. V was cut by 8 bases and J by 3 bases, with 13 bases left in between. The CDR3 loop reads CASGPREDTEAFF. CDR3 nucleotide sequence: TGCGCCAGCGGTCCTCGAGAAGACACTGAAGCTTTCTTT.

This clonotype was seen a handful of times. The chain links TRBV7-2 to TRBJ1-3, with a weak D call TRBD1 (6 bases). The CDR3 loop spans 13 amino acids. Germline-derived CDR1 and CDR2 are SGHTA and FQGNSA. Trimming took off 7 bases at V and 9 bases at J, with 16 bases between the two ends. CDR3 residues: CASIPTGSSTIYF. In nucleotides, the CDR3 is TGTGCCAGCATCCCGACAGGCTCTAGCACCATATATTTT.

Relative to its sample, this clonotype is medium-sized. The J gene is TRBJ1-2, the V gene TRBV10-3; no clear D gene. Trimming pared 7 bases from V and 3 bases from J, leaving 24 bases between. The CDR3 extends over 17 amino acids. The germline V gene has CDR1 ENHRY and CDR2 SYGVKD. In DNA, the CDR3 is TGTGCCATCACATTCGGAGGGAACTTGCTTGGTCACTATGGCTACACCTTC. Its protein is CAITFGGNLLGHYGYTF.

V is TRBV7-6 and J is TRBJ1-2; D is unclear. V was shortened by 5 bases and J by 6 bases, with 16 bases between the two germline ends. The CDR3 is 14 amino acids. Per germline, CDR1 SGHVS and CDR2 FNYEAQ. CDR3 region: CASSIERAGHGYTF. As DNA, the CDR3 is TGTGCCAGCAGCATTGAAAGGGCGGGCCATGGCTACACCTTC.

Written as DNA, the CDR3 is TGTGCCAGCTCACCACGGGGTTCAGACGAGCAGTACTTC. It yields the protein CASSPRGSDEQYF. This chain joins TRBV18 and TRBJ2-7; no clear D gene. Germline-derived CDR1 and CDR2 are KGHSH and LQKENI. The CDR3 runs 13 residues. Trimming left V 1 base short and J 5 bases short, with 9 bases between.

The V gene is TRBV28, the J gene TRBJ1-5, with D tentatively TRBD1 (5 bases). V was pared by 6 bases and J by 3 bases, with 15 bases between. This CDR3 is 15 amino acids long. Germline CDR1 reads MDHEN; CDR2 reads SYDVKM. The CDR3 DNA is TGTGCCAGCAGCCGAATCTGGGGGAACAATCAGCCCCAGCATTTT. Translation: CASSRIWGNNQPQHF.

Only a few counts were recorded for this clonotype. This rearrangement joins TRBV6-1 to TRBJ1-1; D unresolved. From germline, CDR1 is MNHNS and CDR2 SASEGT. This CDR3 has 11 residues. Trimming took 6 bases from V and 7 from J, leaving 9 bases between them. Here the CDR3 reads CASSPQFEAFF. The CDR3 bases are TGTGCCAGCAGCCCGCAGTTTGAAGCTTTCTTT.